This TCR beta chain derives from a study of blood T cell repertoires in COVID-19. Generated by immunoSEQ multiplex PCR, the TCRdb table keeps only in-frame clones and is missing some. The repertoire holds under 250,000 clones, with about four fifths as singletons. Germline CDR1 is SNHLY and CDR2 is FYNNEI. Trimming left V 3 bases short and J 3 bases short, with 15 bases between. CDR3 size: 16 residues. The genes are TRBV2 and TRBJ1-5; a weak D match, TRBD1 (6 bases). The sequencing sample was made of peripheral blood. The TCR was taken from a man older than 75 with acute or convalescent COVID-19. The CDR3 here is CASSEEGGFFNQPQHF. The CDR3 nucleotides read TGTGCCAGCAGTGAGGAAGGGGGTTTTTTCAATCAGCCCCAGCATTTT.